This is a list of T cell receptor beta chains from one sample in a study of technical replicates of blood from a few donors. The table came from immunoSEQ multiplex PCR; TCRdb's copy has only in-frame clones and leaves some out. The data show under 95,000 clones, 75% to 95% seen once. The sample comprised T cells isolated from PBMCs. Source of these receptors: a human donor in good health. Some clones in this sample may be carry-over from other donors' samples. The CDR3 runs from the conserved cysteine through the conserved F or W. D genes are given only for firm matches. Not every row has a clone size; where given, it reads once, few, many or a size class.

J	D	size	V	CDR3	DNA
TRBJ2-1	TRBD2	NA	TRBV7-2	CASSSPGLRNYNEQFF	TGTGCCAGCAGCTCCCCGGGACTAAGAAACTACAATGAGCAGTTCTTC
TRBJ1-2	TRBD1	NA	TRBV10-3	CAIGTLTGDNYGYTF	TGTGCCATCGGAACGTTGACAGGGGACAACTATGGCTACACCTTC
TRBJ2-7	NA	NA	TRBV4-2	CASSQDSGTCEQYF	TGTGCCAGCAGCCAAGATTCAGGGACTTGCGAGCAGTACTTC
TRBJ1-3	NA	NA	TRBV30	CAWSQLGGNTIYF	TGTGCCTGGAGCCAATTGGGCGGAAACACCATATATTTT
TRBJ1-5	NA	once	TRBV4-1	CASSPFGGYSNQPQHF	TGCGCCAGCAGCCCTTTCGGGGGTTATAGCAATCAGCCCCAGCATTTT
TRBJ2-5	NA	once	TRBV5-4	CASALGGRETQYF	TGTGCCAGCGCCTTGGGAGGCCGGGAGACCCAGTACTTC
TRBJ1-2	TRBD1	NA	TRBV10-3	CATRGQGYPHGYTF	TGTGCCACCAGGGGACAGGGATATCCCCATGGCTACACCTTC
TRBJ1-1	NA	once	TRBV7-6	CASRTGGKNTEAFF	TGTGCCAGCAGGACGGGGGGAAAGAACACTGAAGCTTTCTTT
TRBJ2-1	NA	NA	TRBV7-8	CASSLALGRGQFF	TGTGCCAGCAGCTTAGCGCTAGGGAGAGGGCAGTTCTTC
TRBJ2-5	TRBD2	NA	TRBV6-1	CASRERAGGETQYF	TGTGCCAGCAGGGAACGAGCGGGAGGGGAGACCCAGTACTTC
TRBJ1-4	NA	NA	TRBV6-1	CASRRPNSGNEKLFF	TGTGCCAGCAGGCGTCCTAACTCCGGTAATGAAAAACTGTTTTTT
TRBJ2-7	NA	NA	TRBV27	CASSLLTAGISYEQYF	TGTGCCAGCAGCCTCCTGACCGCGGGGATCTCCTACGAGCAGTACTTC
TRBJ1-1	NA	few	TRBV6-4	CASSLGHQNTEAFF	TGTGCCAGCAGCCTCGGACATCAGAACACTGAAGCTTTCTTT
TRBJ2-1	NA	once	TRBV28	CASSSWVGDYNEQFF	TGTGCCAGCAGTTCCTGGGTGGGAGACTACAATGAGCAGTTCTTC
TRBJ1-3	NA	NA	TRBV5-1	CASSARGDRHSGNTIYF	TGCGCCAGCAGCGCCCGGGGGGACCGCCACTCTGGAAACACCATATATTTT
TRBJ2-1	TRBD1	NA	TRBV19	CASSIDLGTGSNEQFF	TGTGCCAGTAGTATAGACCTTGGGACAGGGTCCAATGAGCAGTTCTTC
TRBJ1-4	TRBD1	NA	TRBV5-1	CASSYSLLPGQAKEKLFF	TGCGCCAGCAGCTACTCCTTGTTACCGGGACAGGCAAAAGAAAAACTGTTTTTT
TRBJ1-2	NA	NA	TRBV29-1	CSVFLGGEYGYAF	TGCAGCGTTTTTTTGGGAGGGGAGTATGGATACGCCTTC
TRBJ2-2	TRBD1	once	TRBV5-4	CASSVGQVFGELFF	TGTGCCAGCAGCGTGGGACAGGTCTTCGGGGAGCTGTTTTTT
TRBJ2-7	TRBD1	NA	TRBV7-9	CASSSQGDEQYF	TGTGCCAGCTCTTCCCAGGGGGATGAGCAGTACTTC
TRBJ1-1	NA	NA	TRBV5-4	CASSLVVNTEAFF	TGTGCCAGCAGCTTGGTCGTGAACACTGAAGCTTTCTTT
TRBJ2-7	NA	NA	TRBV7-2	CASSSTATYEQYF	TGTGCCAGCAGCTCGACAGCAACCTACGAGCAGTACTTC
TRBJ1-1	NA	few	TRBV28	CASSAPVPNTEAFF	TGTGCCAGCAGTGCTCCGGTTCCTAACACTGAAGCTTTCTTT
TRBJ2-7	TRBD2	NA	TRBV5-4	CASSLASSGVYEQYF	TGTGCCAGCAGCTTGGCCTCTAGCGGGGTGTACGAGCAGTACTTC
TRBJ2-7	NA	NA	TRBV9	CASSVDPGSYEQYF	TGTGCCAGCAGCGTAGATCCGGGGTCCTACGAGCAGTACTTC
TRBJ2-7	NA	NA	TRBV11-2	CASSLNKPYEQYF	TGTGCCAGCAGCTTAAATAAGCCCTACGAGCAGTACTTC
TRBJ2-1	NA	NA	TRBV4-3	CASSQDYYNEQFF	TGCGCCAGCAGCCAAGATTACTACAATGAGCAGTTCTTC
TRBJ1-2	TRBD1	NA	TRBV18	CASSPDRVGHGYTF	TGTGCCAGCTCACCCGACAGGGTAGGGCATGGCTACACCTTC
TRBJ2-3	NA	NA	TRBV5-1	CASSRDNTDTQYF	TGCGCCAGCAGCAGAGATAACACAGATACGCAGTATTTT
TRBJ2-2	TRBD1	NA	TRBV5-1	CASSPGQGEVGELFF	TGCGCCAGCAGCCCCGGACAGGGGGAGGTAGGGGAGCTGTTTTTT
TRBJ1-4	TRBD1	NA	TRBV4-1	CASSQALQGGAANEKLFF	TGCGCCAGCAGCCAAGCATTACAGGGGGGGGCGGCTAATGAAAAACTGTTTTTT
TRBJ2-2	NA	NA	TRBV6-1	CASSEYPGSAGELFF	TGTGCCAGCAGTGAATATCCGGGATCGGCCGGGGAGCTGTTTTTT
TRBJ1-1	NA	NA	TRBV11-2	CASSFLKFRPEDTEAFF	TGTGCCAGCAGCTTCCTAAAATTTCGGCCAGAGGACACTGAAGCTTTCTTT
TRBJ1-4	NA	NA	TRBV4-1	CASSRVTPSTNEKLFF	TGCGCCAGCAGCCGAGTAACCCCTTCAACTAATGAAAAACTGTTTTTT
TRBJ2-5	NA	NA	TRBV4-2	CASSPKGDKTQYF	TGTGCCAGCAGTCCAAAGGGAGATAAGACCCAGTACTTC
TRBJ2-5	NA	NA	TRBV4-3	CASSQEFFSASLAQYF	TGCGCCAGCAGCCAAGAATTTTTCAGCGCCTCGCTGGCCCAGTACTTC
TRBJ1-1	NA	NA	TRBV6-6	CAGKGDGEENTEAFF	TGTGCCGGCAAGGGAGACGGGGAGGAGAACACTGAAGCTTTCTTT